The 3 T cell receptor beta chains below all came from one sample that was sequenced in a study of blood T cells in healthy people across ages. Using a J-beta primer mix together with a sample-barcoded 5' primer, a second PCR was run for roughly 6 to 12 cycles. One entry per CDR3 protein results from TCRdb running MiXCR on the 5' RACE reads. This sample carries some 920,000 distinct CDR3 sequences, just over 50% of them seen once, and the ten largest clones take about a fifth. Sequencing input: blood. These receptors were taken from a woman aged 60-75 years in good health.

This clonotype was seen a handful of times. This chain links TRBV20-1 with TRBJ2-7; TRBD2 matches 10 bases. Germline lookup yields CDR1 DFQATT and CDR2 SNEGSKA (reference sequence). The J segment lost 2 bases and the V segment lost 3 bases, leaving 4 bases of the junction unmatched. The CDR3 totals 14 residues. The CDR3 bases are TGCAGTGCTAGCAACAGCGGGAGGGCCTACGAGCAGTACTTC. It codes for CSASNSGRAYEQYF.

This clonotype was observed a few times. V is TRBV2 and J is TRBJ2-5, with D unclear. V dropped 5 bases and J dropped 4 bases, with 17 bases sitting between them. This CDR3 has 15 amino acids. Per germline, CDR1 SNHLY and CDR2 FYNNEI. The CDR3 region has the DNA TGTGCCAGCAGTCCCCTGGGCCCCCTCGGAGAGACCCAGTACTTC. Its protein product is CASSPLGPLGETQYF.

The chain couples TRBV28 to TRBJ2-5; D gene unclear. The DNA matches TRBJ2-7 better at its end, which makes the J call doubtful. The CDR3 spans 14 residues. Per the germline V gene, CDR1 is MDHEN and CDR2 is SYDVKM. The CDR3 DNA reads TGTGCCAGCAGAAAGGGTATTCCCCCCTACGAGCAGTACTTC. Protein product: CASRKGIPPYEQYF.